This TCR beta chain is drawn from a study of blood T cell repertoires in COVID-19. This clone turned up a few times. Assignment of participants to cohorts was predicated upon participant-reported clinical history. Two consecutive negative NP/OP PCR tests, clearance, or resolved symptoms defined Cohort 3 recovery. Authors' methods: Amplified reference gene primers provided the basis for estimating nucleated cell counts. TCRdb's copy holds only in-frame clones and misses some; the assay was immunoSEQ multiplex PCR. V and J calls and clone size are those listed in that table; D and trimming were worked out from the DNA. The sample contains roughly 160,000 clones, about four fifths of which appear only once. The CDR3 runs 14 residues. Trimming pared 1 base from V and 3 bases from J, leaving 10 bases between. The germline V gene has CDR1 MGHRA and CDR2 YSYEKL.

The chain carries TRBV4-1 and TRBJ2-7, with no clear D. The clonotype comes from a woman aged 55-75 years who had recovered from COVID-19. The sample consisted of PBMCs or T cells enriched from blood (not recorded which). CDR3 residues: CASSQVSEVYEQYF. CDR3 coding DNA: TGCGCCAGCAGCCAAGTCTCAGAAGTCTACGAGCAGTACTTC.